This T cell receptor beta chain was recorded in a study of T cell responses to AZD1222 COVID-19 vaccine. The CDR3 contains 14 residues. V dropped 3 bases and J dropped 6 bases, with 12 bases sitting between them. Germline V gene lookup returns CDR1 SGHTA and CDR2 FQGNSA. To note about this clone: Its antigen is as yet unknown.

Study findings and constraints: The study sampled repertoires only after the peak T cell response.

Assay used: immunoSEQ multiplex PCR; TCRdb lists only in-frame clones, some missing. The sample contains 90,000 to 150,000 clones, roughly 89% of which appear only once. The V call is TRBV7-2, the J call TRBJ1-5; D uncertain. The sequenced sample was peripheral blood, obtained 28 days after the second AZD1222 dose. The sequence derives from an adult who received the AZD1222 COVID-19 vaccine. CDR3 sequence: CASSLSAASQPQHF. CDR3 DNA: TGTGCCAGCAGCTTGAGTGCGGCGTCTCAGCCCCAGCATTTT.